This is a list of T cell receptor beta chains from one sample in a study of blood T cells in healthy people across ages. TCRdb processed the 5' RACE reads anew with MiXCR; each CDR3 protein has one entry. The sample consists of approximately 700,000 distinct CDR3 sequences, about 30% of them appearing once. Sequencing was carried out using blood. The receptors here all came from a woman aged 80 or over in good health. CDR3s include the opening cysteine and the closing phenylalanine or tryptophan. The D gene is left open where the match is weak. Clone size is not always given. Where it is, it says once, few, many or a class for expanded clones.

CASSSVSGGPGNEQFF | TGTGCCAGCAGTTCCGTATCGGGAGGGCCGGGGAATGAGCAGTTCTTC | TRBJ2-1 | TRBV7-2 | . | TRBD2
CASSGDPYEQYF | TGTGCCAGCAGTGGGGACCCGTACGAGCAGTACTTC | TRBJ2-7 | TRBV12-3/TRBV12-4 | many | .
CASSQDTAGYSYEQYF | TGTGCCAGCAGCCAAGATACAGCGGGGTACTCCTACGAGCAGTACTTC | TRBJ2-7 | TRBV4-2 | . | TRBD2
CASSPATTGQETQYF | TGTGCCAGCTCACCGGCGACAACGGGCCAAGAGACCCAGTACTTC | TRBJ2-5 | TRBV18 | . | .
CASSLARQVGQETQYF | TGTGCCAGCAGCTTAGCGAGACAGGTGGGTCAAGAGACCCAGTACTTC | TRBJ2-5 | TRBV7-6 | many | .
CASSLDREYTIYF | TGTGCCAGCAGCTTAGACAGGGAGTACACCATATATTTT | TRBJ1-3 | TRBV5-6 | . | TRBD1
CASSAGTGGHNQPQHF | TGTGCCAGCAGCGCCGGGACAGGGGGCCACAATCAGCCCCAGCATTTT | TRBJ1-5 | TRBV7-9 | many | TRBD1
CSARARWRGEDAKLFF | TGCAGTGCTAGAGCACGGTGGAGGGGCGAAGATGCAAAACTGTTTTTT | TRBJ1-4 | TRBV20-1 | . | .
CASRGPGQGVTEAFF | TGCGCCAGCAGGGGACCGGGACAGGGGGTCACTGAAGCTTTCTTT | TRBJ1-1 | TRBV5-1 | few | TRBD1
CASSPPTYEQYF | TGTGCCAGCTCACCACCCACCTACGAGCAGTACTTC | TRBJ2-7 | TRBV18 | many | .
CASSLAWGAYEQYF | TGCGCCAGCAGCTTGGCCTGGGGTGCCTACGAGCAGTACTTC | TRBJ2-7 | TRBV5-1 | many | .
CASSQSKDVYEQYF | TGCGCCAGCAGCCAAAGTAAGGACGTGTACGAGCAGTACTTC | TRBJ2-7 | TRBV4-3 | many | .
CASSRDPSYNSPLHF | TGTGCCAGCAGCAGGGACCCATCCTATAATTCACCCCTCCACTTT | TRBJ1-6 | TRBV7-9 | many | .
CSVARGNRETQYF | TGCAGCGTTGCCAGGGGGAACAGAGAGACCCAGTACTTC | TRBJ2-5 | TRBV29-1 | many | TRBD1
CAIRAQGVMRDQYNEQFF | TGTGCCATCAGGGCCCAGGGGGTAATGCGGGATCAGTACAATGAGCAGTTCTTC | TRBJ2-1 | TRBV10-3 | . | .
CASSPWTSGGVGSYNEQFF | TGTGCCAGCAGCCCTTGGACTAGCGGGGGGGTGGGCTCCTACAATGAGCAGTTCTTC | TRBJ2-1 | TRBV14 | many | TRBD2
CAISERETGGGLIYQETQYF | TGTGCCATCAGTGAGAGGGAAACTGGCGGGGGGCTTATCTACCAAGAGACCCAGTACTTC | TRBJ2-5 | TRBV10-3 | many | TRBD2
CSARVRRTARGYGYTF | TGCAGTGCTAGAGTCCGTCGGACAGCTCGGGGCTATGGCTACACCTTC | TRBJ1-2 | TRBV20-1 | many | .
CASSPRRAQPQHF | TGTGCCAGCAGTCCGAGGAGGGCTCAGCCCCAGCATTTT | TRBJ1-5 | TRBV28 | . | .
CASSQVGAPGEKLFF | TGTGCCAGCAGCCAAGTAGGGGCTCCTGGGGAAAAACTGTTTTTT | TRBJ1-4 | TRBV4-2 | many | .
CASNEDGNYGYTF | TGTGCCAGCAATGAGGACGGGAACTATGGCTACACCTTC | TRBJ1-2 | TRBV2 | . | .
CAISEGGGRGYTF | TGTGCCATCAGTGAGGGCGGGGGGCGAGGCTACACCTTC | TRBJ1-2 | TRBV10-3 | many | .
CASSLALAGPRQETQYF | TGCGCCAGCAGCTTGGCCCTAGCGGGGCCGCGTCAAGAGACCCAGTACTTC | TRBJ2-5 | TRBV5-1 | many | TRBD2
CASSPRQGVYGYTF | TGTGCCAGCAGCCCAAGACAGGGCGTCTATGGCTACACCTTC | TRBJ1-2 | TRBV7-9 | many | TRBD1
CASSYSGGVNEQFF | TGTGCCAGCAGCTATAGCGGGGGGGTCAATGAGCAGTTCTTC | TRBJ2-1 | TRBV7-2 | few | TRBD2
CASSVVEGTGLHDGYTF | TGTGCCAGCAGCGTAGTCGAAGGGACAGGGCTTCACGATGGCTACACCTTC | TRBJ1-2 | TRBV9 | . | TRBD1
CAWSVSANTGELFF | TGTGCCTGGAGTGTATCAGCGAACACCGGGGAGCTGTTTTTT | TRBJ2-2 | TRBV30 | . | .
CASSRGQGYGYF | TGTGCCAGCAGCCGAGGACAGGGATACGGGTATTTT | TRBJ2-3 | TRBV6-2/TRBV6-3 | . | TRBD1
CASSQDGTGGGSNYGYTF | TGTGCCAGCAGCCAAGATGGGACAGGGGGCGGTAGTAACTATGGCTACACCTTC | TRBJ1-2 | TRBV3-1 | many | TRBD1
CASSSEWTSGVGTDTQYF | TGTGCCAGCAGCTCCGAGTGGACTAGCGGGGTTGGCACAGATACGCAGTATTTT | TRBJ2-3 | TRBV7-9 | many | TRBD2
CASSPDRGSGEQYF | TGTGCCAGCAGTCCAGACAGGGGTTCCGGTGAGCAGTACTTC | TRBJ2-7 | TRBV11-2 | many | TRBD1
CASRGLAGGRTSSYNEQFF | TGTGCCAGCAGGGGACTAGCGGGGGGTAGAACCAGCTCCTACAATGAGCAGTTCTTC | TRBJ2-1 | TRBV6-2/TRBV6-3 | many | TRBD2
CASSEWEGTGEETQYF | TGTGCCAGCAGTGAATGGGAGGGGACAGGGGAAGAGACCCAGTACTTC | TRBJ2-5 | TRBV25-1 | . | TRBD1
CASSFDRDTLSYEQYF | TGTGCCAGCAGTTTCGACCGGGACACCCTATCCTACGAGCAGTACTTC | TRBJ2-7 | TRBV27 | many | .
CATEGGALDTQYF | TGTGCCACCGAGGGGGGAGCCTTGGATACGCAGTATTTT | TRBJ2-3 | TRBV24-1 | few | .
CASSHYMTGAQPQHF | TGTGCCAGCAGCCATTACATGACAGGGGCCCAGCCCCAGCATTTT | TRBJ1-5 | TRBV28 | many | TRBD1
CASSEDGFVWNTEAFF | TGTGCCAGCAGTGAAGACGGGTTTGTGTGGAACACTGAAGCTTTCTTT | TRBJ1-1 | TRBV6-1 | . | .
CASSLVSRGETQVF | TGTGCCAGCAGCTTAGTGTCCAGGGGGGAGACCCAGGTCTTC | TRBJ2-5 | TRBV7-6 | . | .
CASSLVGFSQETQYF | TGTGCCAGCAGCTTAGTGGGCTTTTCCCAAGAGACCCAGTACTTC | TRBJ2-5 | TRBV7-8 | many | .
CATSDVTNNEQFF | TGTGCCACCAGTGACGTGACGAACAATGAGCAGTTCTTC | TRBJ2-1 | TRBV24-1 | . | .